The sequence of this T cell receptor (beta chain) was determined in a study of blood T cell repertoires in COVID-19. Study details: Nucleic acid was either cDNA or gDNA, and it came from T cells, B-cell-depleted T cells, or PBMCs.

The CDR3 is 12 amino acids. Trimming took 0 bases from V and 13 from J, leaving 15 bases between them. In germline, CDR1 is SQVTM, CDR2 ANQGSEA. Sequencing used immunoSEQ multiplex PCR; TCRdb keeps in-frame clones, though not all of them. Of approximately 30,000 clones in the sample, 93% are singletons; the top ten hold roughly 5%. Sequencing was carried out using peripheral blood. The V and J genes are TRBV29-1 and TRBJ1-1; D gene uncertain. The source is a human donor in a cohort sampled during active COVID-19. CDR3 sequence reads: CSVEDARYGSFF. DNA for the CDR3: TGCAGCGTTGAAGATGCGCGGTACGGGAGTTTCTTT. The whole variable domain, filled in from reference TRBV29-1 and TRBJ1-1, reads SAVISQKPSRDICQRGTSLTIQCQVDSQVTMMFWYRQQPGQSLTLIATANQGSEATYESGFVIDKFPISRPNLTFSTLTVSNMSPEDSSIYLCSVEDARYGSFFGQGTRLTVV.